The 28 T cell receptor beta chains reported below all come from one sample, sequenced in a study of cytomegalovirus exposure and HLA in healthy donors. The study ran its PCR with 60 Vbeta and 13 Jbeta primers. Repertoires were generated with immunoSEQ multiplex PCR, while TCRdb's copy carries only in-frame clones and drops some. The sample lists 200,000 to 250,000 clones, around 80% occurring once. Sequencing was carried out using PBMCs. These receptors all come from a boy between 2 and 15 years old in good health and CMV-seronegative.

This CDR3 reads CASSHLLLAGVDNEQFF. The CDR3 DNA sequence: TGCGCCAGCAGCCACCTCCTTCTAGCGGGAGTAGACAATGAGCAGTTCTTC. The chain couples TRBV4-1 to TRBJ2-1; 10 bases agree with TRBD2. Germline loops: CDR1 MGHRA, CDR2 YSYEKL. The CDR3 runs to 17 residues. Trimming cost V 3 bases and J 5 bases; bases outside gene matches: 10.

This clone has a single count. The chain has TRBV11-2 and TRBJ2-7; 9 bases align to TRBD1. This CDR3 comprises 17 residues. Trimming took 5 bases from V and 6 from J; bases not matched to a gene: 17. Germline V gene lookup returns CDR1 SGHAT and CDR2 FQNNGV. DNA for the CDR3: TGTGCCAGCAGCCCGCTTGGATTTTCGACAGGGGGGAGCGAGCAGTACTTC. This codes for CASSPLGFSTGGSEQYF.

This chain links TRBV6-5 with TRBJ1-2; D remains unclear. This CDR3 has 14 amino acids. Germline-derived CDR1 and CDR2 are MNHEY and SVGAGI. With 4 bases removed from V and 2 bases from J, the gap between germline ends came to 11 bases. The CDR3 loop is CASSSPQLNYGYTF. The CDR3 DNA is TGTGCCAGCAGTTCCCCACAGCTCAACTATGGCTACACCTTC.

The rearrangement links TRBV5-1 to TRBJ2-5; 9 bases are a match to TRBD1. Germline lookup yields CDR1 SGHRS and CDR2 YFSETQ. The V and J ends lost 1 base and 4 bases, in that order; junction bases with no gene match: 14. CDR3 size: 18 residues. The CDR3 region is CASSLKLAGNRGRETQYF. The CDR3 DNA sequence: TGCGCCAGCAGCTTGAAATTAGCAGGAAACAGGGGGCGAGAGACCCAGTACTTC.

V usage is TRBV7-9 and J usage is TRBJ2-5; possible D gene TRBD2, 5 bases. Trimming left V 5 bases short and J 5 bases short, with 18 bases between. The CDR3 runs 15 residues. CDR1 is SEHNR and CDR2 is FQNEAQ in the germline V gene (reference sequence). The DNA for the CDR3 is TGTGCCAGCAGCCCGAGGGCCGCGCGTGGGGAGACCCAGTACTTC. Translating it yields CASSPRAARGETQYF.

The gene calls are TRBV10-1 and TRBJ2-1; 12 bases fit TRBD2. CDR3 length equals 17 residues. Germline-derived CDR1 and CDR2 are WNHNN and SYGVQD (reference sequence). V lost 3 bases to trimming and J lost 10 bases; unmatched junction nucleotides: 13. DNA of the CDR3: TGCGCCAGCAGTGATCTAGCGGGGGGGCGTCGGGAAAACGAGCAGTTCTTC. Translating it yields CASSDLAGGRRENEQFF.

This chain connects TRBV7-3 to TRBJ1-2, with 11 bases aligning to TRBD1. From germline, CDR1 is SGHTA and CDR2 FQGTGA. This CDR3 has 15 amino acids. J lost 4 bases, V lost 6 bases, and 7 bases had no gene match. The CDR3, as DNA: TGTGCCAGCAGGGAGCGGACAGGGGGCGGCTATGGCTACACCTTC. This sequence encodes CASRERTGGGYGYTF.

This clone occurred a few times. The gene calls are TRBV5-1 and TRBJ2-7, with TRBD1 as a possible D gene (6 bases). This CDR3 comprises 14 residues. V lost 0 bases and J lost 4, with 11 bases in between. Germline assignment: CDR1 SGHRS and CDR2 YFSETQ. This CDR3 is CASSLDQGPYEQYF. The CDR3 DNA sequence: TGCGCCAGCAGCTTGGATCAGGGGCCGTACGAGCAGTACTTC.

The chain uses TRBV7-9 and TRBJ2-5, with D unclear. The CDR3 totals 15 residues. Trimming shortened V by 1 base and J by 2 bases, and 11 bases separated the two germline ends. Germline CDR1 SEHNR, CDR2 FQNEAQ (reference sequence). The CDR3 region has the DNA TGTGCCAGCAGCTTAGGGGCAGCCATACAAGAGACCCAGTACTTC. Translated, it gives CASSLGAAIQETQYF.

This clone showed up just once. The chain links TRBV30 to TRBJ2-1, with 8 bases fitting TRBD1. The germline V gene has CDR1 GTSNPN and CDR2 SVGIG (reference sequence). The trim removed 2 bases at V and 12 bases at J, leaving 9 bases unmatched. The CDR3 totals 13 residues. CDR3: CAWSYERGTGQFF. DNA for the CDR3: TGTGCCTGGAGTTATGAACGCGGGACAGGGCAGTTCTTC.

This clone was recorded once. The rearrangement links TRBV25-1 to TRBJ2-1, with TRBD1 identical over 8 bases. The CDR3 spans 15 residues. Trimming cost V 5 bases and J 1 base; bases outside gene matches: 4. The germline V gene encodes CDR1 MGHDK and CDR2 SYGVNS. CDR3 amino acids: CASSTGGSSYNEQFF. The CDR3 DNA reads TGTGCCAGCAGTACAGGGGGTTCGTCCTACAATGAGCAGTTCTTC.

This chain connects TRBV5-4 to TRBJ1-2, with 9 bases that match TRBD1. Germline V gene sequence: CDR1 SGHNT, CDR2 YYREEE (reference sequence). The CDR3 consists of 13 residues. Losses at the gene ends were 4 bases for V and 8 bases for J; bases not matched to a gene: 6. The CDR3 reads CASSPQGADGYTF. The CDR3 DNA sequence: TGTGCCAGCAGCCCACAGGGGGCGGACGGCTACACCTTC.

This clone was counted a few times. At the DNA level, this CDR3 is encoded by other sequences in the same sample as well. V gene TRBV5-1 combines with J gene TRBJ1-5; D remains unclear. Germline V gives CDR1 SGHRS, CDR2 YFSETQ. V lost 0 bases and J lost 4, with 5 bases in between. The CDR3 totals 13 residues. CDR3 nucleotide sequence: TGCGCCAGCAGCTTGGCGGGGAATCAGCCCCAGCATTTT. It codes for CASSLAGNQPQHF.

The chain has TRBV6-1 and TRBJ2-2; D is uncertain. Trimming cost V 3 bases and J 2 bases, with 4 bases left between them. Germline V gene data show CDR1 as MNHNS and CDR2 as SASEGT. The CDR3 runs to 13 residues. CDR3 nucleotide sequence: TGTGCCAGCAGTGATACTAACACCGGGGAGCTGTTTTTT. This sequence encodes CASSDTNTGELFF.

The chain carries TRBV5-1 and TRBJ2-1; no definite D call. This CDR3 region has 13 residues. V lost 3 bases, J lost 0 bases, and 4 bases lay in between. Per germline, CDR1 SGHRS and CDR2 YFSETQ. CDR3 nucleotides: TGCGCCAGCAGCTCGAGCTCCTACAATGAGCAGTTCTTC. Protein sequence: CASSSSSYNEQFF. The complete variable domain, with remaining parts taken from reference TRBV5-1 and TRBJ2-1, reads KAGVTQTPRYLIKTRGQQVTLSCSPISGHRSVSWYQQTPGQGLQFLFEYFSETQRNKGNFPGRFSGRQFSNSRSEMNVSTLELGDSALYLCASSSSSYNEQFFGPGTRLTVL.

This CDR3 reads CASSRGSRGYGYTF. For the CDR3, the DNA is TGTGCCAGCAGTAGGGGAAGCAGAGGCTATGGCTACACCTTC. The chain is built from TRBV28 and TRBJ1-2, with D maybe TRBD1 (5 bases). CDR3 length: 14 residues. Trimming left V 5 bases short and J 4 bases short, with 14 bases between. From germline, CDR1 is MDHEN and CDR2 SYDVKM.

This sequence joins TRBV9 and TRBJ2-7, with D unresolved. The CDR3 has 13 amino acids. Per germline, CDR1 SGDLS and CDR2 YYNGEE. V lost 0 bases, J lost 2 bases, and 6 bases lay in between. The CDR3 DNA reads TGTGCCAGCAGCGTAGACACCCCCTACGAGCAGTACTTC. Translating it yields CASSVDTPYEQYF.

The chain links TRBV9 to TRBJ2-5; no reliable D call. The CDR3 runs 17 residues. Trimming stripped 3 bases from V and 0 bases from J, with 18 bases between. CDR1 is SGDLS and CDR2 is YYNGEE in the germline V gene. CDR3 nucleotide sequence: TGTGCCAGCAGCGGAGAGTGGCAGTTTGGAGACCAAGAGACCCAGTACTTC. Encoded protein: CASSGEWQFGDQETQYF.

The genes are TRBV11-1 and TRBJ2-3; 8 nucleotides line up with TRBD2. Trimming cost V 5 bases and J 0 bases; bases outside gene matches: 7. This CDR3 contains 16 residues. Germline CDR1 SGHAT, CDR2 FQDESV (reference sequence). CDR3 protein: CASSRLAGGSTDTQYF. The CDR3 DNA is TGTGCCAGCAGCCGCCTCGCGGGGGGTAGCACAGATACGCAGTATTTT.

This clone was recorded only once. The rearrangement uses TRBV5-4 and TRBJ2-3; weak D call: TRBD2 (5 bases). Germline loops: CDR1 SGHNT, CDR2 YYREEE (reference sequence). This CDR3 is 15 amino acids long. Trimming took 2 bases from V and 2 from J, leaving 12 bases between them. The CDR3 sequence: CASSFSGYDTDTQYF. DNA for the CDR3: TGTGCCAGCAGCTTCTCGGGATATGACACAGATACGCAGTATTTT.

The CDR3, as DNA: TGTGCCAGCAGCCTCGGGACTAGCGGGCAAAACATTCAGTACTTC. This sequence encodes CASSLGTSGQNIQYF. This rearrangement joins TRBV13 to TRBJ2-4, with 12 nucleotides matching TRBD2. The germline V gene has CDR1 PRHDT and CDR2 FYEKMQ (reference sequence). The V segment lost 5 bases and the J segment 5 bases; nucleotides outside the gene matches: 4. The CDR3 is 15 residues long.

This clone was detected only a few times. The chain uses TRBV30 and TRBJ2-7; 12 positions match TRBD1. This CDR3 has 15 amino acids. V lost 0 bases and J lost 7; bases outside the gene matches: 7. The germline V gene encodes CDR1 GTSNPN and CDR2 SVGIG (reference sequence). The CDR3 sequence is CAWSVLGQGAGEQYF. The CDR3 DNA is TGTGCCTGGAGTGTCCTGGGACAGGGGGCAGGGGAGCAGTACTTC. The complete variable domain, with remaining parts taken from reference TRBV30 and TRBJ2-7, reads SQTIHQWPATLVQPVGSPLSLECTVEGTSNPNLYWYRQAAGRGLQLLFYSVGIGQISSEVPQNLSASRPQDRQFILSSKKLLLSDSGFYLCAWSVLGQGAGEQYFGPGTRLTVT.

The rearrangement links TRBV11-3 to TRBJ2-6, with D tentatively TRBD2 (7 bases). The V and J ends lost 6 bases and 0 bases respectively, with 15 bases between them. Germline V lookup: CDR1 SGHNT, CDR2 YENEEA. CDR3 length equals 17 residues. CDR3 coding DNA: TGTGCCAGCAGGAGGGGGGGGCCATACTCTGGGGCCAACGTCCTGACTTTC. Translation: CASRRGGPYSGANVLTF.

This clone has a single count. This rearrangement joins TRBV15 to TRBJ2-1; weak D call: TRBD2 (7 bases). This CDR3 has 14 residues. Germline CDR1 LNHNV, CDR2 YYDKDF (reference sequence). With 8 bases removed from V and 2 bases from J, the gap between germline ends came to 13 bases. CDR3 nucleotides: TGTGCCACCGGGGGCGGGAGAACCTACAATGAGCAGTTCTTC. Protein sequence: CATGGGRTYNEQFF.

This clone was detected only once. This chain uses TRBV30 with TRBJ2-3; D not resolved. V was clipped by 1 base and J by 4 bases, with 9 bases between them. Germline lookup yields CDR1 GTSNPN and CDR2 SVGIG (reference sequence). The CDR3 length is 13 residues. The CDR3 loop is CAWSGSGSDTQYF. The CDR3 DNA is TGTGCCTGGAGTGGGTCCGGTTCAGATACGCAGTATTTT.

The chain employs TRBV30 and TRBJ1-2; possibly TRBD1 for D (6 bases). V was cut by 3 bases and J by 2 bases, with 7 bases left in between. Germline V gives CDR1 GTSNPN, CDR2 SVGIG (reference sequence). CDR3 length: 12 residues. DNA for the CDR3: TGTGCCTGGAGGGGGACAAACTATGGCTACACCTTC. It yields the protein CAWRGTNYGYTF. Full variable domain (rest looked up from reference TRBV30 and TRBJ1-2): SQTIHQWPATLVQPVGSPLSLECTVEGTSNPNLYWYRQAAGRGLQLLFYSVGIGQISSEVPQNLSASRPQDRQFILSSKKLLLSDSGFYLCAWRGTNYGYTFGSGTRLTVV.

The CDR3 DNA reads TGTGCCAGCAGTAAAACAGGGGCTGTCACTGAAGCTTTCTTT. Translation: CASSKTGAVTEAFF. This chain connects TRBV27 to TRBJ1-1; TRBD1 matches at 7 bases. V gave up 5 bases and J gave up 4 bases; unmatched junction bases: 7. Germline-derived CDR1 and CDR2 are MNHEY and SMNVEV (reference sequence). This CDR3 region has 14 residues.

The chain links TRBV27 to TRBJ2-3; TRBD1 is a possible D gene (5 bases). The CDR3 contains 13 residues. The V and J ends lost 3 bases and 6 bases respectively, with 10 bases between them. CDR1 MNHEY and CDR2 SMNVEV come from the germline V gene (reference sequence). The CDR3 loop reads CASSLWGADTQYF. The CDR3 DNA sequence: TGTGCCAGCAGTTTGTGGGGCGCGGATACGCAGTATTTT.